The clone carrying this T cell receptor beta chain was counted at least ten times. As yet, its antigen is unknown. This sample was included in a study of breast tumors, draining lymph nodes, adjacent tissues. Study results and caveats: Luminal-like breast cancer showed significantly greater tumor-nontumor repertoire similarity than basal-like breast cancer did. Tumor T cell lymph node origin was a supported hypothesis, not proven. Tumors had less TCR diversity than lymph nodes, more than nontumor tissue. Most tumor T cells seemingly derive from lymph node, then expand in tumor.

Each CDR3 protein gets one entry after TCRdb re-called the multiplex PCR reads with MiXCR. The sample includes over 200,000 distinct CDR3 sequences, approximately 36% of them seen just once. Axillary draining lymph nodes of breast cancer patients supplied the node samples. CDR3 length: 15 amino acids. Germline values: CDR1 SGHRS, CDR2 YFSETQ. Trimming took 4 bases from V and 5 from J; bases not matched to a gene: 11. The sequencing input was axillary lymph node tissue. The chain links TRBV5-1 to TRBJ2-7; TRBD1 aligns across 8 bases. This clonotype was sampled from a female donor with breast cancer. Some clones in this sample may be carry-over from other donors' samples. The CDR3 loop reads CASSLGQGRGHEQYF. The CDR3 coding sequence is TGCGCCAGCAGCCTCGGACAGGGCCGGGGCCACGAGCAGTACTTC.